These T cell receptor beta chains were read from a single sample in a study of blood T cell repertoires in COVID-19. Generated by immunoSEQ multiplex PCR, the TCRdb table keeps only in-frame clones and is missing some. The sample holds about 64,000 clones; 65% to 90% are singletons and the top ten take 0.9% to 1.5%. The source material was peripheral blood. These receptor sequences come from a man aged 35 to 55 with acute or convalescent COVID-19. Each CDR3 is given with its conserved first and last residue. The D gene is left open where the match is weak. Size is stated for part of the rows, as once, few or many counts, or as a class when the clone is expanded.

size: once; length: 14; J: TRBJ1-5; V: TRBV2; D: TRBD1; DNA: TGTGCCAGCAAGGGACAGGGAAGTATCGGGGCCCAGCATTTT; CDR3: CASKGQGSIGAQHF
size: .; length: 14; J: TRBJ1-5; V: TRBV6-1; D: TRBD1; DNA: TGTGCCAGCAGTGAATCTCAGGGGGATCAGCCCCAGCATTTT; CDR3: CASSESQGDQPQHF
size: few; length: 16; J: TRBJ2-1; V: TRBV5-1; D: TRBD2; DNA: TGCGCCAGCAGCCATTATAGCGGGGGGGCCTTGCATGAGCAGTTCTTC; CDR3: CASSHYSGGALHEQFF
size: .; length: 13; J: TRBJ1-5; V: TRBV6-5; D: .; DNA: TGTGCCAGCACGTTAGATGGCAATCAGCCCCAGCATTTT; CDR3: CASTLDGNQPQHF
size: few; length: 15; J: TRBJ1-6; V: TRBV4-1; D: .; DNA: TGCGCCAGCAGCCAAGAGACGGGTACCTCTTCACCCCTCCACTTT; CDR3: CASSQETGTSSPLHF
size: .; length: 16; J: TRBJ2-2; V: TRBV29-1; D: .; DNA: TGCAGCGTTCAAGGTGTGGCCGGACTCGACGCCGGGGAGCTGTTTTTT; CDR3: CSVQGVAGLDAGELFF
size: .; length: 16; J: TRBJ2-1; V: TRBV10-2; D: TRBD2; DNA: TGCGCCAGCAGGGGGGCCGGGACTAGGACAGACAATGAGCAGTTCTTC; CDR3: CASRGAGTRTDNEQFF
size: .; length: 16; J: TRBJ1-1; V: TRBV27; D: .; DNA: TGTGCCAGCAGTTTAGCCTACAGGTTCCGAAACACTGAAGCTTTCTTT; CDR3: CASSLAYRFRNTEAFF
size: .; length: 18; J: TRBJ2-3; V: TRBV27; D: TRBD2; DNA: TGTGCCAGCAGTATCTCCTTAGCGGGGGGGCCAAGCACAGATACGCAGTATTTT; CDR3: CASSISLAGGPSTDTQYF
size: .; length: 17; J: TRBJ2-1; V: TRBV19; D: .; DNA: TGTGCCAGTAGTTCCCCCCGGGACTTACGACCCTACAATGAGCAGTTCTTC; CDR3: CASSSPRDLRPYNEQFF
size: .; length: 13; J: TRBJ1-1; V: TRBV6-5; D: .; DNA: TGTGCCAGCTTCACCCCGGCTGGGCTAGAAGCTTTCTTT; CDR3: CASFTPAGLEAFF
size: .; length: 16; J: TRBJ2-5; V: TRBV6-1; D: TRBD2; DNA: TGTGCCAGCAGTGAATATCGCGGGGGGCGAGGAGAGACCCAGTACTTC; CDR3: CASSEYRGGRGETQYF
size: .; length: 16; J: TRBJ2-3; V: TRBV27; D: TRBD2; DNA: TGTGCCAGCAGTCTTCGACTAGCGGGGTCCACAGATACGCAGTATTTT; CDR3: CASSLRLAGSTDTQYF
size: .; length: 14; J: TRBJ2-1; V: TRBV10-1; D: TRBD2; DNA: TGCGCCAGCAGTGAGTCGGGGGGGGTGAATGAGCAGTTCTTC; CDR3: CASSESGGVNEQFF
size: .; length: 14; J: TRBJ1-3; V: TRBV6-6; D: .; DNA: TGTGCCGTCGAAAGCCGTTCCTCTGGAAACACCATATATTTT; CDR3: CAVESRSSGNTIYF
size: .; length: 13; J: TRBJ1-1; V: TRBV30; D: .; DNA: TGTGCCTGGAGACAGGACACCCGGCGGGGGGCTTTCTTT; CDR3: CAWRQDTRRGAFF
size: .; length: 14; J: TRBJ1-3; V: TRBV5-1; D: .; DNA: TGCGCCAGCAGCCCCTCGGGTAGAGGAAACACCATATATTTT; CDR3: CASSPSGRGNTIYF
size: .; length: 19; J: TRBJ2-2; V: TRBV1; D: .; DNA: TGCACCAGCACTCGGACTCGGCCGGGACAGGGGTTGGGAGGCGGGGAGCTGTTTTTT; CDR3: CTSTRTRPGQGLGGGELFF
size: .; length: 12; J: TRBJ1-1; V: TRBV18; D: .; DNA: TGTGCCAGCTTGGCAGGGAACACTGAAGCTTTCTTT; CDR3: CASLAGNTEAFF
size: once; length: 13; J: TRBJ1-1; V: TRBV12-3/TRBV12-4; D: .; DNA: TGTGCCAGCAGTCACACGGGGGACACTGAAGCTTTCTTT; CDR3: CASSHTGDTEAFF
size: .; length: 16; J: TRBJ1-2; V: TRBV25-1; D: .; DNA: TGTGCCAGCAGTGAATCGGGAAGGGAGGAGGTTCATGGCTACACCTTC; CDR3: CASSESGREEVHGYTF
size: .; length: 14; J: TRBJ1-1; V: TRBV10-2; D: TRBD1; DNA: TGCGCCAGCAGTGTGGGGGACAGGGGATCTGAAGCTTTCTTT; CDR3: CASSVGDRGSEAFF
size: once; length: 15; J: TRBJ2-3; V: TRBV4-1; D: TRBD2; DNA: TGCGCCAGCAGCCGACTAGCGGTGGACACAGATACGCAGTATTTT; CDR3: CASSRLAVDTDTQYF
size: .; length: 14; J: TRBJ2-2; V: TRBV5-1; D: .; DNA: TGCGCCAGCAGCTTGGGGCAGAACACCGGGGAGCTGTTTTTT; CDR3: CASSLGQNTGELFF
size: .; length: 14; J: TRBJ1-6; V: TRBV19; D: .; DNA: TGTGCCAGTAGTCTACAGACGGCGCATTCACCCCTCCACTTT; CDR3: CASSLQTAHSPLHF
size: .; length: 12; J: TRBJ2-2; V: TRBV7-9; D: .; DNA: TGTGCCCGCGGTAGGAACACCGGGGAGCTGTTTTTT; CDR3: CARGRNTGELFF
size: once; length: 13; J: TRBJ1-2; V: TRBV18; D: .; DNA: TGTGCCAGCTCACCATCAACAGCAAATGGCTACACCTTC; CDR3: CASSPSTANGYTF
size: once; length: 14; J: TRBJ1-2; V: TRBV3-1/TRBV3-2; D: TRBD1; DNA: TGTGCCAGCAGCTCCCGACAGGGGCTCTATGGCTACACCTTC; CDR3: CASSSRQGLYGYTF
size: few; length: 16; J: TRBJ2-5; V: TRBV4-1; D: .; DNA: TGCGCCAGCAGCCCTCGGACCCGGACGGGCGGGGAGACCCAGTACTTC; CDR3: CASSPRTRTGGETQYF
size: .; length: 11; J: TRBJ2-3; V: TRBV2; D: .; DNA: TGTGCCAGCAGACTGTTAGATACGCAGTATTTT; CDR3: CASRLLDTQYF
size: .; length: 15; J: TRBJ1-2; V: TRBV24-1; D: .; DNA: TGTGCCACCAGTGAATCAGGGGCGCGGACCTATGGCTACACCTTC; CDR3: CATSESGARTYGYTF
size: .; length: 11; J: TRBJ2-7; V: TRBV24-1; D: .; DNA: TGTGCCACTAGACTTGCCTACGAGCAGTACTTC; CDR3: CATRLAYEQYF
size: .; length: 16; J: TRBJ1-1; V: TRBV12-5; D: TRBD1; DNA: TGTGCTAGTGGTTTGGTATGGGGACAGTCTTACACTGAAGCTTTCTTT; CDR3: CASGLVWGQSYTEAFF
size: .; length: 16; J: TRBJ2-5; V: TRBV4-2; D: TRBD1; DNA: TGTGCCAGCAGCCAAGAAAGGGGGCGCGTTTCAGAGACCCAGTACTTC; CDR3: CASSQERGRVSETQYF
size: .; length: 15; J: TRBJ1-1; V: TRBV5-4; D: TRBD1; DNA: TGTGCCAGCAGCCCCCGGACAGGGACGAACACTGAAGCTTTCTTT; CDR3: CASSPRTGTNTEAFF
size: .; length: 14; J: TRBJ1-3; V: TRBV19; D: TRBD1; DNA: TGTGCCAGTAGTATGCCGGGACAGCCAAACACCATATATTTT; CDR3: CASSMPGQPNTIYF
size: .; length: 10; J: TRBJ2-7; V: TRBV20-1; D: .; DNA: TGCAGTGCTAAAGAAGCCGAGCAGTACTTC; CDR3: CSAKEAEQYF
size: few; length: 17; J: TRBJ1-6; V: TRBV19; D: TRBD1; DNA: TGTGCCAGTAGTATAGCGTCGGGACAGGGGACGAGATCACCCCTCCACTTT; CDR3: CASSIASGQGTRSPLHF
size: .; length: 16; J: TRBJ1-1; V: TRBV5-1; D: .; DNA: TGCGCCAGCAGCTTGGGTGTGGGTCTAGGGGACACTGAAGCTTTCTTT; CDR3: CASSLGVGLGDTEAFF
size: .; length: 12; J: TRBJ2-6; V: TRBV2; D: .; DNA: TGTGCCAGCACTCTAGAGGCCAACGTCCTGACTTTC; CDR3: CASTLEANVLTF
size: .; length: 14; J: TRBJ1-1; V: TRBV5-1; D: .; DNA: TGCGCCAGCAGCCTGGAAAGTGGGGGGTACGAAGCTTTCTTT; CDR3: CASSLESGGYEAFF
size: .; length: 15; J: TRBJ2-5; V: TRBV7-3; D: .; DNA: TGTGCCAGCAGCGCCCGGGACTCCGAGGCGGAGACCCAGTACTTC; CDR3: CASSARDSEAETQYF
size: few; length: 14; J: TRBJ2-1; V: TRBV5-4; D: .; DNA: TGTGCCAGCAGCGCCGGGAGCGGCGGCAATGAGCAGTTCTTC; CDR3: CASSAGSGGNEQFF
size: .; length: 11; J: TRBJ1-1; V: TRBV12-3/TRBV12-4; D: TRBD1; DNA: TGTGCCAGCAGCCGATCGGGACAGGCTTTCTTT; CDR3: CASSRSGQAFF
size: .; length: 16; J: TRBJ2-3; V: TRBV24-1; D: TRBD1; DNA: TGTGCCACCAGTGATCCGGGACAGGACTCGACAGATACGCAGTATTTT; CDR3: CATSDPGQDSTDTQYF
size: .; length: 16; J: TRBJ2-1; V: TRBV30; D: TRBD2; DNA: TGTGCCTGGTCACATAGCGGGGCCCTCTCCTACAATGAGCAGTTCTTC; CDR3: CAWSHSGALSYNEQFF
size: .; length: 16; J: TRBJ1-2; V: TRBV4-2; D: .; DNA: TGTGCCAGCAGCCAAGGCCTGGAGGGACGGATCTTTGGCTACACCTTC; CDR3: CASSQGLEGRIFGYTF
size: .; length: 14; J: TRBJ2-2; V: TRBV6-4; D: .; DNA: TGTGCCAGCAGTGGGCGGGGTTTAACCGGGGAGCTGTTTTTT; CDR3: CASSGRGLTGELFF
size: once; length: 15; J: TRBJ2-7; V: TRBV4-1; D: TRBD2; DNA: TGCGCCAGCAGCCAAAATAGCGGGGGGCTCTACGAGCAGTACTTC; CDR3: CASSQNSGGLYEQYF
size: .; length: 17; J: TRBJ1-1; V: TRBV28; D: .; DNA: TGTGCCAGCAGTCCTTATTACTCGGACAGAAAGAACACTGAAGCTTTCTTT; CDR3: CASSPYYSDRKNTEAFF
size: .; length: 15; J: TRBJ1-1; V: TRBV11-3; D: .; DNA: TGTGCCAGCACCAAATCTACCCAGGGGAACACTGAAGCTTTCTTT; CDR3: CASTKSTQGNTEAFF
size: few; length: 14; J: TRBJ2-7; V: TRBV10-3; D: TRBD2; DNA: TGTGCCATCACGGCTACGTCAAGCGGGGACGAGCAGTACTTC; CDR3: CAITATSSGDEQYF
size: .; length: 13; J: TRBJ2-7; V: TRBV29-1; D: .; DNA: TGCAGCGTTAGAACCGGGACACACTACGAGCAGTACTTC; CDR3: CSVRTGTHYEQYF
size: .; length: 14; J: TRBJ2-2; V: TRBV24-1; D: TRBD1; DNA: TGTGCCACCGGGGGACAGGGGAACACCGGGGAGCTGTTTTTT; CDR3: CATGGQGNTGELFF
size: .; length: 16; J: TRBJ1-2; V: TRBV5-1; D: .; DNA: TGCGCCAGCAGCCCTTCCGGGGGACTAGCTAACTATGGCTACACCTTC; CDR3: CASSPSGGLANYGYTF
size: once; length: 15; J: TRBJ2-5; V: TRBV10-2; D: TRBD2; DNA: TGCGCCAGCAGTGAGGTCCTGGGGGGGGGAGAGACCCAGTACTTC; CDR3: CASSEVLGGGETQYF
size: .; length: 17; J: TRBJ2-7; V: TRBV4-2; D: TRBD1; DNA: TGTGCCAGCAGCCATGGTCTTACACAGGGGATGAGTTACGAGCAGTACTTC; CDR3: CASSHGLTQGMSYEQYF
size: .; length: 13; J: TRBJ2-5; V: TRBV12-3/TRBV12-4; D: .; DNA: TGTGCCAGCAGTTTTAGCCTCCAAGAGACCCAGTACTTC; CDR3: CASSFSLQETQYF
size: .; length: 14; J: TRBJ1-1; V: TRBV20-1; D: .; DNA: TGCAGTGCTAGTCTTACACCGCTGAACACTGAAGCTTTCTTT; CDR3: CSASLTPLNTEAFF
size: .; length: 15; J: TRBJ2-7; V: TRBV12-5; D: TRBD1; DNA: TGTGCTAGTGGTTACGCGACAGGGGGGGGCTACGAGCAGTACTTC; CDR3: CASGYATGGGYEQYF